This T cell receptor (beta chain) was sequenced during a study of regulatory T cells in long-lasting Graves disease. The study, taken as a whole, reports: Persistent Graves' disease cases displayed lower TCR diversity than newly diagnosed ones.

This sample's time point: persistent/refractory GD, antithyroid drugs over 5 years with positive TRAb. Preparation of the TCR library used RNA extracted from PBMCs. The TCR beta library used iRepertoire HTBI primers with Arm-PCR amplification of CDR3. TCRdb re-analysed the multiplex PCR reads in MiXCR, keeping a single row per CDR3 protein. The table includes 400,000 to 600,000 distinct CDR3 sequences, about a fifth detected once. V lost 4 bases, J lost 5 bases, and 14 bases lay in between. Germline-derived CDR1 and CDR2 are LNHDA and SQIVND (reference sequence). The CDR3 length is 14 residues. As to this clonotype: The antigen is undetermined.

Here the sequenced sample was peripheral blood mononuclear cells (PBMCs), taken when the disease was refractory, from a patient treated with antithyroid drugs. This sequence was found in a female donor with Graves disease. This chain connects TRBV19 to TRBJ2-5; D call uncertain. For the CDR3, the DNA is TGTGCCAGTAGTACCCGACGGACGGTGGAGACCCAGTACTTC. It encodes CASSTRRTVETQYF.